Here is one T cell receptor (beta chain) with its context. These data are taken from a study of PD-L1 blockade in urothelial cancer. Germline CDR1 reads KGHSH; CDR2 reads LQKENI. Deletions cut 8 bases from V and 0 bases from J, with 15 bases between. This CDR3 is 15 amino acids long. Method: immunoSEQ multiplex PCR; TCRdb's copy keeps in-frame clones and lacks some. The repertoire includes 30,000 to 40,000 clones, around 79% of them detected once, and 3.5% to 4% sits in the top ten. The sequence derives from a man between 65 and 85 years old with urothelial cancer. V gene TRBV18 combines with J gene TRBJ2-3; D gene uncertain. This specimen consisted of PBMCs, obtained around atezolizumab (anti-PD-L1) treatment. The CDR3 is CASPRSVISTDTQYF. CDR3 sequence (DNA): TGTGCCAGCCCCCGTTCAGTCATTAGCACAGATACGCAGTATTTT.